One T cell receptor beta chain is described in this entry. These data are taken from a study of blood T cell repertoires in COVID-19. Study-wide background: The United States, Italy and Spain provided the acute and convalescent COVID-19 samples. PBMCs, B-cell-depleted T cells, or T cells were the source of the cDNA or gDNA that made up the material.

This CDR3 is built from 15 residues. Germline lookup yields CDR1 SGHTA and CDR2 FQGNSA. V lost 2 bases, J lost 3 bases, and 3 bases stayed unmatched. Per the study methods: Researchers report that nucleated cell counts were estimated from reference gene primer amplification. Sequencing was performed with immunoSEQ multiplex PCR; in TCRdb, only in-frame clones are kept and a portion is missing. The V and J calls and clone size were taken over from that table, and D and trimming were inferred from the DNA. The repertoire holds about 88,000 clones, with more than 70% as singletons. Sequencing input: peripheral blood. The receptor was isolated from an elderly woman with acute or convalescent COVID-19. The chain recombines TRBV7-2 with TRBJ2-1, with 8 bases aligning to TRBD2. The CDR3 bases are TGTGCCAGCAGCTTACAGCGGGGGAACTACAATGAGCAGTTCTTC. Protein product: CASSLQRGNYNEQFF.